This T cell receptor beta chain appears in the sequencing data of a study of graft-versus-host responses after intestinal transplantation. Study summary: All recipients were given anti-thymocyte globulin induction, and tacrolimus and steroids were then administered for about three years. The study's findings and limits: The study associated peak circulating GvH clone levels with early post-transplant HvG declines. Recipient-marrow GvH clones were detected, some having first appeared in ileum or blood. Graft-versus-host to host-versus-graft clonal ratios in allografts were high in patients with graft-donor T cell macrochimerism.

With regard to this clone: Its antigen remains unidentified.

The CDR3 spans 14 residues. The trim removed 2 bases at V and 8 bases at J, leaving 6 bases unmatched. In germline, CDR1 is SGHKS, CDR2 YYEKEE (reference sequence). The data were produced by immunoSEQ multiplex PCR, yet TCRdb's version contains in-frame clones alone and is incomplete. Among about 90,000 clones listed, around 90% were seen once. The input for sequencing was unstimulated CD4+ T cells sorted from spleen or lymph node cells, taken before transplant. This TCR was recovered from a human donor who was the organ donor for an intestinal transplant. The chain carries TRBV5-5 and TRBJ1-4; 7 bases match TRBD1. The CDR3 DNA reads TGTGCCAGCAGCTTTGACAGGGTTGGAGAAAAACTGTTTTTT. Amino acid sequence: CASSFDRVGEKLFF.